This T cell receptor beta chain stems from a study of vaccination and CD4 T cells after COVID-19. Germline CDR1 reads DFQATT; CDR2 reads SNEGSKA (reference sequence). The germline V and J ends were trimmed by 3 bases and 1 base, with 20 bases remaining between them. The CDR3 sequence is 17 residues long. As to this clonotype: The antigen remains unidentified.

Treatment indicated: roughly 10-day PBMC culture with coronavirus spike peptide pools or control peptides (ViraFEST assay). Cultured CD4+ T-cell DNA underwent Oncomine TCR Beta short-read sequencing. TCRdb independently ran MiXCR on the PCR reads; one entry per CDR3 protein. The table lists 11,000 or so distinct CDR3 sequences, roughly 50% of them singletons. The sample taken for sequencing was CD4+ T cells from blood, cultured in vitro. This chain joins TRBV20-1 and TRBJ2-3, with D perhaps TRBD2 (5 bases). The source of this sequence is a human donor who had recovered from COVID-19. The CDR3 nucleotides are TGCAGTGCTAGTCACCAATCCGGGAACATTCGCACAGATACGCAGTATTTT. Protein: CSASHQSGNIRTDTQYF.